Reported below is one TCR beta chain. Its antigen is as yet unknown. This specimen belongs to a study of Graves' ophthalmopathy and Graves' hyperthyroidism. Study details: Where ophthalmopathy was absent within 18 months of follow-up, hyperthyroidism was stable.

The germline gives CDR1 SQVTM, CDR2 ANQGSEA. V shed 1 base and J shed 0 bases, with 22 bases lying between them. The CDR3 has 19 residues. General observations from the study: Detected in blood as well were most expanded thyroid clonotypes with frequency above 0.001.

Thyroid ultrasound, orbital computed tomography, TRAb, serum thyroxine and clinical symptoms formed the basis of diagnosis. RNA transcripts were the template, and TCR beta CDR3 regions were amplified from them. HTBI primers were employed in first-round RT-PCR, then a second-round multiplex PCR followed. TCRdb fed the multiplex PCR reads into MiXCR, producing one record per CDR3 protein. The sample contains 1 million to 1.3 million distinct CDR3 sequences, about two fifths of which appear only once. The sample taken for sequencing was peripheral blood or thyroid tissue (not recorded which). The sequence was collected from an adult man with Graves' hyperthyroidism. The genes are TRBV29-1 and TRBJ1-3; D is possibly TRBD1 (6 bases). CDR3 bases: TGCAGCGTTGAAGCCCCTTGGCTAAGGGGGACGAGCTCTGGAAACACCATATATTTT. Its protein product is CSVEAPWLRGTSSGNTIYF.